This T cell receptor (beta chain) appears in the sequencing data of a study of identical twins (dated by TCRdb to the mid-2010s). Regarding the research as a whole: To test whether fetal clonotypes persist, this study deep-sequenced TCR alpha and beta repertoires from monozygotic twins, from unrelated adults of various ages, and from cord blood. To rule out contamination, replicate twin experiments were performed at different times with different library preparation protocols.

What the study reported, not specific to this receptor: Out-of-frame TCR alpha sequences shared between twins showed an excess of low generation-probability sequences compared with coincidental sharing between unrelated individuals. The excess sharing between twins in beta out-of-frame sequences was weaker because fewer shared sequences reduced the signal-to-noise ratio. Because the same donors could not be followed over many years, the conclusions depended on cross-sectional statistical analysis. Invariant T cells such as MAIT and iNKT could partly confound zero-insertion analyses, though diverse VJ usage argued against this for most clonotypes. Fewer insertions were carried by abundant cord blood beta clonotypes; a weaker similar trend was observed in young adult naive repertoires, while no such trend was observed in memory repertoires. In monozygotic twins, recombination models systematically underestimated out-of-frame TCR alpha sharing, but the models matched the sharing seen between unrelated individuals.

Receptor libraries were prepared by 5' RACE. The sequencer listed for this sample is Illumina HiSeq 2000. A universal primer binding site was introduced by template switching, and a unique molecular identifier was present in the final cDNA, enabling accurate counting of TCR cDNA molecules. First-strand cDNA for TCR alpha and beta chains was synthesized from specific primers in the conserved constant-segment region. To control for contamination, every cDNA library was double barcoded, receiving both a SMART-Mk sample barcode and Illumina barcodes. TruSeq adapter sequences along with Illumina sample barcodes were introduced in two successive PCR steps. Sequencing of the TCR alpha and beta cDNA libraries was done on the Illumina HiSeq platform using custom primers. The original pipeline was this. Unique molecular identifiers were extracted from raw reads with MiGEC, and CDR3 positions were determined with MiXCR. Recombination models were inferred per individual with the repgenHMM and IGoR tools using an EM algorithm. The analysis of shared clonotypes was done with the tcR package in R, with sharing normalized by the product of cloneset sizes. Out-of-frame nonproductive sequences were analyzed to study raw recombination free of thymic and clonal selection effects. TCRdb cleaned the public reads at Q25 with fastp, built clones with MiXCR and kept in-frame beta chains. Rows matching on CDR3 protein sequence are summarized as one entry with the most common DNA and genes. The V and J calls and clone size are TCRdb's, not the authors'. Across this sample there are some 660,000 distinct CDR3 sequences, with around 8.6% seen only once. The ten largest clonotypes hold about 0.98% of the sample.

This clonotype turned up a few times. This clone's antigen is unknown. The input lacks base qualities; no much larger clone sits a single base away. Only healthy Caucasian donors were included. Three pairs of female monozygotic twins, all aged about 18 to 30 years, were included in the twin cohort. RNA for TCR libraries was isolated from peripheral blood mononuclear cells. V gives up 7 bases and J gives up 7 bases, and the segment between their germline ends measures 11 bases. CDR1 and CDR2, per the germline V gene (reference sequence), are DFQATT and SNEGSKA. Measured from the cysteine to the phenylalanine, the CDR3 is 12 residues long. Only the CDR3 DNA is retained, 36 bases long and in frame from the first base. The same data also contributed to another study, on yellow fever vaccine responses in identical twins. The second source states: The authors reported that the T cell response to vaccination in identical twins appeared partly convergent and partly personalized. In the study, vaccine-responding T cell clones were precisely tracked in identical twins.

The sample was PBMCs. The sequence derives from a woman younger than 35 in good health. The chain links TRBV20-1 with TRBJ1-6; TRBD1 could be the D gene, as 6 bases match. The DNA is TGCAGTGTCCGAGGGGGGAATTCACCCCTCCACTTT. Its protein reads: CSVRGGNSPLHF.